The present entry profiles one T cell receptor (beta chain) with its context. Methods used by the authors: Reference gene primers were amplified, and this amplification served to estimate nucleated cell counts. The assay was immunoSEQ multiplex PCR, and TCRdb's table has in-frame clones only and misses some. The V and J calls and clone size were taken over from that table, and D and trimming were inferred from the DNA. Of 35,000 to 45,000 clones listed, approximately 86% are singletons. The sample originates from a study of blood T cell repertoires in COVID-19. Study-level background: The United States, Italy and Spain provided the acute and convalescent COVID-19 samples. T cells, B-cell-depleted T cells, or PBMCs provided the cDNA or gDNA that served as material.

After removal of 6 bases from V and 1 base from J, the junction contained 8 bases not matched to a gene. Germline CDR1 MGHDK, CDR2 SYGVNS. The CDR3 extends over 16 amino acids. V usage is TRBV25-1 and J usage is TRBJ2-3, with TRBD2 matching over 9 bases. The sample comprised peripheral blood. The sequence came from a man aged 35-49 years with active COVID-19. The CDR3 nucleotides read TGTGCCAGCAGCCTGGGTTTAGCGGGAGGCACAGATACGCAGTATTTT. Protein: CASSLGLAGGTDTQYF.